This passage covers 4 T cell receptor beta chains from one sample sequenced in a study of blood T cell repertoires in COVID-19. Measured with immunoSEQ multiplex PCR; TCRdb has only the in-frame clones, and not every one. The data show a few hundred thousand clones, approximately 86% seen once. What was sequenced was PBMCs or T cells enriched from blood (not recorded which). The receptors were gathered from a woman aged 25 to 39 who had been exposed to COVID-19.

The chain links TRBV24-1 to TRBJ2-5, with 7 bases identical to TRBD1. After removal of 0 bases from V and 2 bases from J, the junction contained 2 bases not matched to a gene. The CDR3 totals 15 residues. Germline CDR1 KGHDR, CDR2 SFDVKD. The DNA of the CDR3 is TGTGCCACCAGTGATTTGGGCAGGGGGCAAGAGACCCAGTACTTC. Amino acids: CATSDLGRGQETQYF.

The rearrangement uses TRBV6-1 and TRBJ1-2; D is undetermined. The CDR3 runs 14 residues. The V gene's germline CDR1 is MNHNS and CDR2 SASEGT. The V and J ends lost 2 bases and 5 bases respectively, with 12 bases between them. The CDR3 loop is CASSEIPKLYGYTF. In nucleotides, the CDR3 is TGTGCCAGCAGTGAAATTCCAAAACTTTATGGCTACACCTTC.

This clone was picked up one time. J is TRBJ2-7 and V is TRBV12-3 or TRBV12-4; a weak D match, TRBD2 (5 bases). This CDR3 has 13 amino acids. Deletions cut 2 bases from V and 6 bases from J, with 11 bases between. The CDR3 reads CASSLKSGVEQYF. For the CDR3, the DNA is TGTGCCAGCAGTTTAAAATCCGGGGTCGAGCAGTACTTC.

The chain joins TRBV21-1 to TRBJ2-7; TRBD2 reflects the table's D call only, with no check against the DNA. TRBV21-1 is reported as a pseudogene. CDR3 size: 15 residues. This CDR3 is CASSKGLALSYEQYF. The CDR3 bases are TGTGCCAGCAGCAAGGGACTAGCCCTCTCCTACGAGCAGTACTTC.